The clone carrying this T cell receptor (beta chain) has more than one count but fewer than ten. TCRdb reanalysed the 5' RACE reads using MiXCR and keeps one entry per CDR3 protein. This table holds approximately 82,000 distinct CDR3 sequences, roughly an eighth found once. Germline V gives CDR1 GTSNPN, CDR2 SVGIG (reference sequence). Trimming pared 4 bases from V and 5 bases from J, leaving 17 bases between. The CDR3 runs 15 residues. Time point specified: sample taken at primary tumor resection. No cells were sorted before sequencing. The whole RNA sequenced was extracted from tumor, nontumor lung or frozen PBMC. This sample is drawn from a study of spatial heterogeneity in lung cancer.

The sequence came from a male donor with early-stage non-small cell lung cancer. V gene TRBV30 combines with J gene TRBJ2-2; D gene unclear. The sample here was PBMCs, taken at surgery. The CDR3 loop reads CAWKRVATQTGELFF. The CDR3 bases are TGTGCCTGGAAGAGAGTGGCCACCCAGACCGGGGAGCTGTTTTTT.